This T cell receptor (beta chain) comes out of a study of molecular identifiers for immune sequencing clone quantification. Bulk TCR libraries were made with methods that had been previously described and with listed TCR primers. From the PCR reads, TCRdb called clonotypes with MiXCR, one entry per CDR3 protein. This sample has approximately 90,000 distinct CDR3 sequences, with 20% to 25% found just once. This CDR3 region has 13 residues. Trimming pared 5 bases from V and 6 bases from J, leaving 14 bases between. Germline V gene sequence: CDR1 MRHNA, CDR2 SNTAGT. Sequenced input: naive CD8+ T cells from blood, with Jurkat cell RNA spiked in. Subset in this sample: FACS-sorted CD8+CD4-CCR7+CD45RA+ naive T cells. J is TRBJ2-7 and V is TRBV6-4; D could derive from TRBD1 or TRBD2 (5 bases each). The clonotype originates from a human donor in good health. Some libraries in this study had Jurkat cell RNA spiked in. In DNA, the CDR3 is TGTGCCAGCAGTCCCGGGGCAGGACGCGAGCAGTACTTC. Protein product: CASSPGAGREQYF.